A selection of T cell receptor beta chains follows, all from one sample in a study of cytomegalovirus exposure and HLA in healthy donors. The table came from immunoSEQ multiplex PCR; TCRdb's copy has only in-frame clones and leaves some out. The table lists under 200,000 clones, approximately 76% of them singletons. The sample taken for sequencing was PBMCs. The receptors come from a man in his 60s in good health and CMV-seronegative. Each CDR3 is given without its conserved first and last residue. Each record gives: J gene, V gene, CDR3 protein.

-,TRBV5-4,ASSLGGGAIYEQY
TRBJ2-5,TRBV14,ASSPRGSQETQY
TRBJ2-7,TRBV7-2,ASSPPARAYGEQY
TRBJ1-2,TRBV9,ASSVAPRLGGGYT
TRBJ2-7,TRBV9,ASSVAVGGGYEQY
TRBJ2-7,TRBV30,AWSGTSVYEQY
TRBJ1-2,TRBV6-5,ASSPGQGYYGYT
TRBJ2-3,TRBV6-1,ASSPGDGTDTQY
TRBJ1-6,TRBV27,ASSLIETGTYNSPLH
TRBJ1-4,TRBV7-2,TSSLVAGSVNEKLF
TRBJ1-1,TRBV10-3,AIRDRVLSNTEAF
TRBJ1-1,TRBV27,ASSIYRQGTGTEAF
TRBJ1-6,TRBV5-4,ASSPGRYSNSPLH
TRBJ2-6,TRBV6-5,ASSPQGGANVLT
TRBJ2-7,TRBV7-8,ASSRHVASTPYEQY
TRBJ1-2,TRBV4-3,ASSQVGDSNYGYT
TRBJ2-6,TRBV5-4,ASTRSGGANVLT
TRBJ1-6,TRBV5-1,ASSLAEGESPLH
TRBJ1-6,TRBV7-2,ASTLTVGGAGPLH
TRBJ2-7,TRBV6-9,ASSPPPRLAGRYEQY
TRBJ2-6,TRBV5-1,ASSWTGGGGANVLT
TRBJ2-5,TRBV4-1,ASSQVEWSSGSSWETQY
TRBJ1-2,TRBV19,ASSIAATAGYGYT
TRBJ1-1,TRBV7-2,ASSPRTGGTEAF
TRBJ1-1,TRBV29-1,SELQGRGTEAF